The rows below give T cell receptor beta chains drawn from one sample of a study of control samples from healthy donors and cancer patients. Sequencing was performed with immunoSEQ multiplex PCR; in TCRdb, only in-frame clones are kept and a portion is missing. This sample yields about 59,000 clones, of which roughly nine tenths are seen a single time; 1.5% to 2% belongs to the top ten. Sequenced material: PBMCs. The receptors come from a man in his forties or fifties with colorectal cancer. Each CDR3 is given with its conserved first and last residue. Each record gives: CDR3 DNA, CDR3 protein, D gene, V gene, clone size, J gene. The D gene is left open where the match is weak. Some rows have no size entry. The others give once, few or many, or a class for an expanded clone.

cdr3_nt: TGTGCCAGCAGCTCTCCCGGGACAGGGTTAACTGAAGCTTTCTTT
cdr3_aa: CASSSPGTGLTEAFF
d_call: TRBD1
v_call: TRBV11-3
clone_size: NA
j_call: TRBJ1-1

cdr3_nt: TGTGCCAGTAGTAGGGACAGGGGCCAACATCAGCCCCAGCATTTT
cdr3_aa: CASSRDRGQHQPQHF
d_call: TRBD1
v_call: TRBV19
clone_size: NA
j_call: TRBJ1-5

cdr3_nt: TGTGCCAGCTCACCAGACAGGGGGCAAGGATCCTACGAGCAGTACTTC
cdr3_aa: CASSPDRGQGSYEQYF
d_call: TRBD1
v_call: TRBV18
clone_size: NA
j_call: TRBJ2-7

cdr3_nt: TGCGCCAGCAGCCCGGGACTAGCGGGGTCAGATACGCAGTATTTT
cdr3_aa: CASSPGLAGSDTQYF
d_call: TRBD2
v_call: TRBV4-3
clone_size: NA
j_call: TRBJ2-3

cdr3_nt: TGTGCCAGCAGTTACGTTTTGGGCAGGGGGGCGAATAGCAATCAGCCCCAGCATTTT
cdr3_aa: CASSYVLGRGANSNQPQHF
d_call: TRBD1
v_call: TRBV6-2/TRBV6-3
clone_size: NA
j_call: TRBJ1-5

cdr3_nt: TGTGCCAGCAGCGTGGTAGGGGCGGCTGGCTACACCTTC
cdr3_aa: CASSVVGAAGYTF
d_call: NA
v_call: TRBV9
clone_size: NA
j_call: TRBJ1-2

cdr3_nt: TGCAGCGTTGCTACAGGGAATCGAAATGAAAAACTGTTTTTT
cdr3_aa: CSVATGNRNEKLFF
d_call: NA
v_call: TRBV29-1
clone_size: NA
j_call: TRBJ1-4

cdr3_nt: TGCGCCAGCAGCTTAAGAAGCGGGGGCGACTACGAGCAGTACTTC
cdr3_aa: CASSLRSGGDYEQYF
d_call: TRBD2
v_call: TRBV5-1
clone_size: NA
j_call: TRBJ2-7

cdr3_nt: TGTGCCAGCAGCTTAGCGGGGGGGCAGGGCCGGGAGCTGTTTTTT
cdr3_aa: CASSLAGGQGRELFF
d_call: NA
v_call: TRBV7-2
clone_size: NA
j_call: TRBJ2-2

cdr3_nt: TGTGCCAGCAGTGAGGTCGGAGAGGGGACCCAGTACTTC
cdr3_aa: CASSEVGEGTQYF
d_call: NA
v_call: TRBV6-1
clone_size: NA
j_call: TRBJ2-5

cdr3_nt: TGTGCTAGTGGTCTTCGGACAGGGGGGTACGAGCAGTACTTC
cdr3_aa: CASGLRTGGYEQYF
d_call: TRBD1
v_call: TRBV12-5
clone_size: NA
j_call: TRBJ2-7

cdr3_nt: TGTGCCAGCAGCCCACAGTTTAATGAAAAACTGTTTTTT
cdr3_aa: CASSPQFNEKLFF
d_call: NA
v_call: TRBV4-2
clone_size: few
j_call: TRBJ1-4

cdr3_nt: TGTGCCAGCAGCTTAGGGAAATTCACTGAAGCTTTCTTT
cdr3_aa: CASSLGKFTEAFF
d_call: NA
v_call: TRBV7-2
clone_size: NA
j_call: TRBJ1-1

cdr3_nt: TGTGCCAGTCAAGGAGGAGGGCATCCTGAAAAACTGTTTTTT
cdr3_aa: CASQGGGHPEKLFF
d_call: NA
v_call: TRBV2
clone_size: NA
j_call: TRBJ1-4

cdr3_nt: TGTGCCAGCAGTTTATCGAATGGGACAGGGAAAGAGACCCAGTACTTC
cdr3_aa: CASSLSNGTGKETQYF
d_call: TRBD1
v_call: TRBV27
clone_size: NA
j_call: TRBJ2-5

cdr3_nt: TGTGCCAGCAGCTTAGCATCTGGGGCCAACGTCCTGACTTTC
cdr3_aa: CASSLASGANVLTF
d_call: NA
v_call: TRBV7-9
clone_size: NA
j_call: TRBJ2-6

cdr3_nt: TGTGCCAGCAGCTTAGGAGCCGGGACAAGGGACGAGCAGTACTTC
cdr3_aa: CASSLGAGTRDEQYF
d_call: NA
v_call: TRBV7-9
clone_size: NA
j_call: TRBJ2-7

cdr3_nt: TGTGCCAGCAGCGTTCGGACAGGGGGCACAGATACGCAGTATTTT
cdr3_aa: CASSVRTGGTDTQYF
d_call: TRBD1
v_call: TRBV9
clone_size: NA
j_call: TRBJ2-3

cdr3_nt: TGTGCCAGCAGCTTGGACCGCACCGGGGAGCTGTTTTTT
cdr3_aa: CASSLDRTGELFF
d_call: NA
v_call: TRBV5-4
clone_size: NA
j_call: TRBJ2-2

cdr3_nt: TGTGCCAGCAGCTTAGGGGCAGCGGGGGGCAACAATGAGCAGTTCTTC
cdr3_aa: CASSLGAAGGNNEQFF
d_call: TRBD2
v_call: TRBV7-6
clone_size: NA
j_call: TRBJ2-1

cdr3_nt: TGTGCCAGCAGCTTGATCCAGCAAGAGACCCAGTACTTC
cdr3_aa: CASSLIQQETQYF
d_call: NA
v_call: TRBV5-6
clone_size: once
j_call: TRBJ2-5

cdr3_nt: TGTGCCAGCAGCACTGGCGAGACCCAGTACTTC
cdr3_aa: CASSTGETQYF
d_call: NA
v_call: TRBV7-3
clone_size: NA
j_call: TRBJ2-5

cdr3_nt: TGTGCCAGCAGCCAAGTGACAGGGGTCACTGAAGCTTTCTTT
cdr3_aa: CASSQVTGVTEAFF
d_call: TRBD1
v_call: TRBV7-3
clone_size: NA
j_call: TRBJ1-1

cdr3_nt: TGTGCCAGTAGTATGGGAGGGGCAGGGGATCAAGAGACCCAGTACTTC
cdr3_aa: CASSMGGAGDQETQYF
d_call: NA
v_call: TRBV19
clone_size: NA
j_call: TRBJ2-5

cdr3_nt: TGTGCCAGCAGCCCCCGACTAGCGGGGGGCGTGGAAAAAGAGACCCAGTACTTC
cdr3_aa: CASSPRLAGGVEKETQYF
d_call: TRBD2
v_call: TRBV9
clone_size: once
j_call: TRBJ2-5

cdr3_nt: TGTGCCAGCAGCTACCGGGACAGGAGCTCTGGAAACACCATATATTTT
cdr3_aa: CASSYRDRSSGNTIYF
d_call: TRBD1
v_call: TRBV7-8
clone_size: NA
j_call: TRBJ1-3

cdr3_nt: TGTGCCAGCACCGGGGGGCTCAGAGCCTCCTACACCTTC
cdr3_aa: CASTGGLRASYTF
d_call: NA
v_call: TRBV12-3/TRBV12-4
clone_size: once
j_call: TRBJ1-2

cdr3_nt: TGTGCCAGCAGCTTGTTCGCAGGCGAGACCCAGTACTTC
cdr3_aa: CASSLFAGETQYF
d_call: NA
v_call: TRBV5-4
clone_size: NA
j_call: TRBJ2-5

cdr3_nt: TGCGCCAGCAGCGCGAAGACAGGGCCGGGCAGCAATCAGCCCCAGCATTTT
cdr3_aa: CASSAKTGPGSNQPQHF
d_call: TRBD1
v_call: TRBV4-1
clone_size: few
j_call: TRBJ1-5

cdr3_nt: TGTGCCAGCAGACCGACAGGGAGTGGAAACACCATATATTTT
cdr3_aa: CASRPTGSGNTIYF
d_call: TRBD1
v_call: TRBV27
clone_size: NA
j_call: TRBJ1-3

cdr3_nt: TGTGCCAGCAGCCCCCTCGGGACATTAGAAGGAGAGACCCAGTACTTC
cdr3_aa: CASSPLGTLEGETQYF
d_call: NA
v_call: TRBV7-9
clone_size: few
j_call: TRBJ2-5

cdr3_nt: TGTGCCAGCCGGCCCCGGATTAACACCGGGGAGCTGTTTTTT
cdr3_aa: CASRPRINTGELFF
d_call: NA
v_call: TRBV2
clone_size: few
j_call: TRBJ2-2

cdr3_nt: TGTGCCAGCAGCCCCCCCGCTAGCGGGGGGGTTAATGAGCAGTTCTTC
cdr3_aa: CASSPPASGGVNEQFF
d_call: TRBD2
v_call: TRBV11-3
clone_size: NA
j_call: TRBJ2-1

cdr3_nt: TGTGCCTGGGGGACAGGGACCACTGAAGCTTTCTTT
cdr3_aa: CAWGTGTTEAFF
d_call: TRBD1
v_call: TRBV30
clone_size: NA
j_call: TRBJ1-1

cdr3_nt: TGTGCCAGCAGCTTTGATTTCGCAGGGGGTAGCACGAACACCGGGGAGCTGTTTTTT
cdr3_aa: CASSFDFAGGSTNTGELFF
d_call: TRBD1
v_call: TRBV11-3
clone_size: NA
j_call: TRBJ2-2

cdr3_nt: TGTGCCAGCAGTTCCACGGACGTGGAGGTATATGGCTACACCTTC
cdr3_aa: CASSSTDVEVYGYTF
d_call: NA
v_call: TRBV6-2/TRBV6-3
clone_size: NA
j_call: TRBJ1-2

cdr3_nt: TGTGCCAGTAGTCCTCAGGGGGCGCCCACTGAAGCTTTCTTT
cdr3_aa: CASSPQGAPTEAFF
d_call: TRBD1
v_call: TRBV19
clone_size: NA
j_call: TRBJ1-1

cdr3_nt: TGTGCCAGCCGCAGACAGGGAACCTCTGGGGCCAACGTCCTGACTTTC
cdr3_aa: CASRRQGTSGANVLTF
d_call: TRBD1
v_call: TRBV27
clone_size: NA
j_call: TRBJ2-6

cdr3_nt: TGTGCCAGCAGCACGGGACTAGCGGGGGGTGCCGGGGAGCTGTTTTTT
cdr3_aa: CASSTGLAGGAGELFF
d_call: TRBD2
v_call: TRBV7-7
clone_size: once
j_call: TRBJ2-2

cdr3_nt: TGTGCCAGCCGGAACGGGGGACAGGGGACCTACGAGCAGTACTTC
cdr3_aa: CASRNGGQGTYEQYF
d_call: TRBD1
v_call: TRBV6-5
clone_size: NA
j_call: TRBJ2-7

cdr3_nt: TGTGCCAGCAGCGTAGGGACAGGGGGTAGACTTAATGAAAAACTGTTTTTT
cdr3_aa: CASSVGTGGRLNEKLFF
d_call: TRBD1
v_call: TRBV9
clone_size: NA
j_call: TRBJ1-4

cdr3_nt: TGCGCCAGCAGCCAGGCCGGCGCAAATAAGCAGGAGCAGTACTTC
cdr3_aa: CASSQAGANKQEQYF
d_call: NA
v_call: TRBV4-1
clone_size: NA
j_call: TRBJ2-7

cdr3_nt: TGTGCCAGCAGTTTAGAAGGACATGGCTACACCTTC
cdr3_aa: CASSLEGHGYTF
d_call: NA
v_call: TRBV12-3/TRBV12-4
clone_size: NA
j_call: TRBJ1-2

cdr3_nt: TGTGCCAGCAGCATCCTGGGGACAGGACGAAACATTCAGTACTTC
cdr3_aa: CASSILGTGRNIQYF
d_call: TRBD1
v_call: TRBV13
clone_size: NA
j_call: TRBJ2-4

cdr3_nt: TGTGCCAGCAGCTTAGACAGTGGAACTAATGAAAAACTGTTTTTT
cdr3_aa: CASSLDSGTNEKLFF
d_call: NA
v_call: TRBV11-2
clone_size: NA
j_call: TRBJ1-4

cdr3_nt: TGTGCCAGCAGCGTAGATGGGGGGCCAGGATACGAGCAGTACTTC
cdr3_aa: CASSVDGGPGYEQYF
d_call: NA
v_call: TRBV9
clone_size: once
j_call: TRBJ2-7

cdr3_nt: TGTGCCTGGAGTCAAAACACAGATACGCAGTATTTT
cdr3_aa: CAWSQNTDTQYF
d_call: NA
v_call: TRBV30
clone_size: NA
j_call: TRBJ2-3

cdr3_nt: TGTGCCAGTAGTATAGCGGGGGGCTACGAGCAGTACTTC
cdr3_aa: CASSIAGGYEQYF
d_call: TRBD2
v_call: TRBV19
clone_size: NA
j_call: TRBJ2-7

cdr3_nt: TGTGCCAGCAGTTCCTGGGAACACTACGAGCAGTACTTC
cdr3_aa: CASSSWEHYEQYF
d_call: NA
v_call: TRBV27
clone_size: NA
j_call: TRBJ2-7

cdr3_nt: TGCGCCAGCAGCTTGGCAGGGGGAGAGACCCAGTACTTC
cdr3_aa: CASSLAGGETQYF
d_call: TRBD1
v_call: TRBV5-1
clone_size: NA
j_call: TRBJ2-5